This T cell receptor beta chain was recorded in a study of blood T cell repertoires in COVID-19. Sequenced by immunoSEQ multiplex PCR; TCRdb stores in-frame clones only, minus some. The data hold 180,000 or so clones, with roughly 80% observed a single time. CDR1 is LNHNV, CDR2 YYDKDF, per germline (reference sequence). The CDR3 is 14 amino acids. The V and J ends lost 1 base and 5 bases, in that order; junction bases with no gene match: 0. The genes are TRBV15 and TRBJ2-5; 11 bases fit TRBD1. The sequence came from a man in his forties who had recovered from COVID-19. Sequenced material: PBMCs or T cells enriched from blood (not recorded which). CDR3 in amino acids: CATSRGDRGETQYF. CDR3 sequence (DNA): TGTGCCACCAGCAGAGGGGACAGGGGGGAGACCCAGTACTTC.